Following are 30 T cell receptor beta chains from one sample sequenced in a study of cytomegalovirus exposure and HLA in healthy donors. Primers: 60 Vbeta forward and 13 Jbeta reverse. The assay was immunoSEQ multiplex PCR, and TCRdb's table has in-frame clones only and misses some. This table has some 150,000 clones, around three quarters appearing once. Sequenced: PBMCs. The origin of the receptors is a woman between 50 and 59 years old in good health and CMV-seronegative.

The V call is TRBV28, the J call TRBJ2-1; the match to TRBD2 covers 12 bases. After removal of 3 bases from V and 7 bases from J, the junction contained 7 bases not matched to a gene. CDR3 length: 16 amino acids. CDR1 is MDHEN and CDR2 is SYDVKM in the germline V gene. The chain's CDR3 is CASSFGLAGGGNEQFF. The CDR3 region has the DNA TGTGCCAGCAGTTTTGGTCTAGCGGGGGGGGGAAATGAGCAGTTCTTC.

The V gene is TRBV7-2, the J gene TRBJ1-2; D is unresolved. The CDR3 extends over 14 amino acids. CDR1 and CDR2 from the germline V gene are SGHTA and FQGNSA. The ends were cut back, 3 bases at V and 7 bases at J, with 15 bases in the middle. The chain's CDR3 is CASSLPGRSGGYTF. In DNA form, the CDR3 reads TGTGCCAGCAGCTTGCCGGGGAGATCCGGTGGCTACACCTTC.

This clone was seen once. The chain has TRBV28 and TRBJ2-5; D is uncertain. Deletions cut 5 bases from V and 2 bases from J, with 18 bases between. This CDR3 has 16 amino acids. Per the germline V gene, CDR1 is MDHEN and CDR2 is SYDVKM. The CDR3 sequence is CASSPPPLNRQETQYF. The DNA for the CDR3 is TGTGCCAGCAGTCCCCCGCCGTTAAACAGACAAGAGACCCAGTACTTC.

V usage is TRBV27 and J usage is TRBJ2-7; 7 bases map to TRBD1. The CDR3 is made up of 14 amino acids. Germline CDR1 and CDR2: MNHEY and SMNVEV (reference sequence). With V trimmed by 3 bases and J by 0 bases, 2 bases remained unmatched. The CDR3 bases are TGTGCCAGCAGTTTTAAGGGGGCCTCCTACGAGCAGTACTTC. It specifies CASSFKGASYEQYF.

The V call is TRBV5-1, the J call TRBJ2-2; D unresolved. V lost 0 bases, J lost 5 bases, and 17 bases lay in between. The CDR3 sequence is 17 residues long. Germline CDR1 is SGHRS and CDR2 is YFSETQ. The CDR3 spells CASSLGALVVNTGELFF. CDR3 coding DNA: TGCGCCAGCAGCTTGGGTGCGCTAGTGGTGAATACCGGGGAGCTGTTTTTT.

V gene TRBV2 combines with J gene TRBJ1-5; 7 bases map to TRBD1. The CDR3 is 16 residues long. The germline gives CDR1 SNHLY, CDR2 FYNNEI. The V and J ends lost 5 bases and 7 bases, in that order; junction bases with no gene match: 14. The chain's CDR3 is CASSYDRAASGQPQHF. The CDR3, as DNA: TGTGCCAGCAGTTATGACAGGGCGGCGAGTGGCCAGCCCCAGCATTTT.

The CDR3 region is CASRTGLNEKLFF. The CDR3 DNA is TGTGCCAGCCGAACAGGGCTAAACGAAAAACTGTTTTTT. V usage is TRBV2 and J usage is TRBJ1-4, with a possible D match to TRBD1 (6 bases). Germline CDR1 and CDR2: SNHLY and FYNNEI. The V end was cut by 8 bases, the J end by 8 bases, with 15 bases between. This CDR3 comprises 13 residues.

On this clone itself: The junction and the germline gene differ at one end; a read error may be behind it. This rearrangement joins TRBV7-7 to TRBJ2-5; 9 nucleotides match TRBD1. Germline-derived CDR1 and CDR2 are SSHAT and FNYEAQ (reference sequence). This CDR3 contains 14 residues. DNA of the CDR3: TGTGCTAGCAGCTCGACAGGGGGCCAAGAGACCCAGTACTTC. Protein sequence: CASSSTGGQETQYF.

The CDR3 region has the DNA TGTGCCAGCACCGCAGACAGGGGCGGGAACACCGGGGAGCTGTTTTTT. Encoded protein: CASTADRGGNTGELFF. This chain uses TRBV2 with TRBJ2-2; TRBD1 agrees at 8 bases. The CDR3 runs 16 residues. Trimming at V came to 7 bases and at J to 1 base, leaving 8 bases not matched to a gene. In germline, CDR1 is SNHLY, CDR2 FYNNEI.

A few counts support this clone. This rearrangement joins TRBV4-1 to TRBJ2-5, with D perhaps matching TRBD1 (5 bases). The better agreement between TRBJ2-7 and the DNA end casts doubt on the J call. The CDR3 runs 15 residues. Germline values: CDR1 MGHRA, CDR2 YSYEKL. The CDR3 sequence: CASSQTGSAAYEQYF. The CDR3 DNA reads as TGCGCCAGCAGCCAAACAGGCTCGGCAGCCTACGAGCAGTACTTC.

The V and J genes are TRBV7-9 and TRBJ1-1, with 10 bases lining up with TRBD1. There are 17 residues in the CDR3. The germline V gene has CDR1 SEHNR and CDR2 FQNEAQ (reference sequence). Trimming cost V 0 bases and J 0 bases; bases outside gene matches: 4. For the CDR3, the DNA is TGTGCCAGCAGCTTAGCAGACAGGGGGCACATGAACACTGAAGCTTTCTTT. Its translation is CASSLADRGHMNTEAFF.

This rearrangement joins TRBV15 to TRBJ1-1; TRBD1 is a possible D gene (5 bases). Per the germline V gene, CDR1 is LNHNV and CDR2 is YYDKDF (reference sequence). The CDR3 sequence is 16 residues long. V dropped 0 bases and J dropped 1 base, with 12 bases sitting between them. CDR3 sequence reads: CATSRDLTDKNTEAFF. For the CDR3, the DNA is TGTGCCACCAGCAGAGATTTGACAGATAAGAACACTGAAGCTTTCTTT.

The chain uses TRBV6-5 and TRBJ1-4; D is unclear. In germline, CDR1 is MNHEY, CDR2 SVGAGI. CDR3 size: 14 residues. The V gene lost 5 bases and the J gene lost 0 bases, with 7 bases spanning the gap. Written as DNA, the CDR3 is TGTGCCAGCAGTGGACTCGCAACTAATGAAAAACTGTTTTTT. Amino acids: CASSGLATNEKLFF.

The chain employs TRBV19 and TRBJ2-5, with TRBD1 matching over 10 bases. The CDR3 runs to 15 residues. Germline V gives CDR1 LNHDA, CDR2 SQIVND (reference sequence). Trimming cost V 5 bases and J 5 bases; bases outside gene matches: 8. The CDR3: CASSGDRGQTETQYF. The CDR3 DNA reads as TGTGCCAGTAGTGGTGACAGGGGGCAGACGGAGACCCAGTACTTC.

This chain connects TRBV28 to TRBJ1-5; 9 bases map to TRBD1. The CDR3 covers 14 residues. Germline CDR1 reads MDHEN; CDR2 reads SYDVKM. J gave up 2 bases and V 7 bases, and 3 bases lay outside the gene matches. The DNA of the CDR3 is TGTGCCAGCATCCGGGACAGGGGCAATCAGCCCCAGCATTTT. It codes for CASIRDRGNQPQHF. Full variable domain (rest looked up from reference TRBV28 and TRBJ1-5): DVKVTQSSRYLVKRTGEKVFLECVQDMDHENMFWYRQDPGLGLRLIYFSYDVKMKEKGDIPEGYSVSREKKERFSLILESASTNQTSMYLCASIRDRGNQPQHFGDGTRLSIL.

The chain combines TRBV29-1 with TRBJ1-2; TRBD1 might be the D (6 bases). The V gene lost 3 bases and the J gene lost 8 bases, with 16 bases spanning the gap. The CDR3 has 13 amino acids. Germline V CDR1 and CDR2: SQVTM, ANQGSEA. In DNA form, the CDR3 reads TGCAGCGTTGAGTCCCCACAGGGCGGGGGCTACACCTTC. It translates to CSVESPQGGGYTF.

The chain joins TRBV15 to TRBJ1-1; D possibly corresponds to TRBD1 (6 bases). Trimming removed 3 bases at V and 3 bases at J, with 14 bases between. The CDR3 length is 15 residues. The germline gives CDR1 LNHNV, CDR2 YYDKDF (reference sequence). The CDR3 coding sequence is TGTGCCACCAGCAGGAACAGGGTGGGCGACACTGAAGCTTTCTTT. Translation gives CATSRNRVGDTEAFF. Supplemented by reference TRBV15 and TRBJ1-1, the full variable domain reads DAMVIQNPRYQVTQFGKPVTLSCSQTLNHNVMYWYQQKSSQAPKLLFHYYDKDFNNEADTPDNFQSRRPNTSFCFLDIRSPGLGDTAMYLCATSRNRVGDTEAFFGQGTRLTVV.

Notes on this clone: A junction boundary mismatches the germline segment, possibly from a read error. The chain employs TRBV7-7 and TRBJ1-1, with D possibly being TRBD1 (5 bases). CDR1 and CDR2 (germline): SSHAT, FNYEAQ (reference sequence). This CDR3 has 13 residues. Here the CDR3 DNA reads TGTGCTAGCAGCCAGACAGTGAACACTGAAGCTTTCTTT. Protein: CASSQTVNTEAFF.

The J gene is TRBJ1-1, the V gene TRBV9; 7 bases fit TRBD1. The junction had 3 bases not matched to a gene; V was cut back by 0 bases and J by 1 base. This CDR3 is 15 amino acids long. The germline V gene has CDR1 SGDLS and CDR2 YYNGEE. The CDR3, as DNA: TGTGCCAGCAGCGTAGTCCAGGGGGGGAACACTGAAGCTTTCTTT. This translates into CASSVVQGGNTEAFF.

With regard to this clone: Germline is not matched at one junction end, which may reflect a read error. This rearrangement joins TRBV7-7 to TRBJ1-2; no firm D call. The CDR3 totals 12 residues. Germline-derived CDR1 and CDR2 are SSHAT and FNYEAQ (reference sequence). The CDR3, as DNA: TGTGCTAGCAGCTTACGGGTCTATGGCTACACCTTC. It translates to CASSLRVYGYTF.

The J gene is TRBJ1-6, the V gene TRBV2, with D perhaps TRBD1 (5 bases). V dropped 6 bases and J dropped 1 base, with 7 bases sitting between them. The CDR3 spans 14 residues. CDR1 and CDR2 from the germline V gene are SNHLY and FYNNEI. The CDR3 spells CASRAGSYNSPLHF. Here the CDR3 DNA reads TGTGCCAGCAGGGCAGGGTCCTATAATTCACCCCTCCACTTT.

This clone was detected only a few times. The CDR3 region is CASSETSGVTGELFF. The CDR3 DNA is TGTGCCAGCAGTGAGACTAGCGGGGTCACCGGGGAGCTGTTTTTT. V is TRBV6-4 and J is TRBJ2-2; 11 nucleotides align to TRBD2. CDR1 is MRHNA, CDR2 SNTAGT, per germline. The CDR3 length is 15 residues. The V segment lost 3 bases and the J segment 4 bases; nucleotides outside the gene matches: 1.

This chain uses TRBV28 with TRBJ1-2; 9 bases map to TRBD1. This CDR3 region has 15 residues. V was clipped by 6 bases and J by 4 bases; unmatched bases: 9. Germline-derived CDR1 and CDR2 are MDHEN and SYDVKM. The CDR3 sequence: CASSLRTGEIYGYTF. CDR3 nucleotides: TGTGCCAGCAGCCTAAGGACAGGGGAAATCTATGGCTACACCTTC.

J is TRBJ2-7 and V is TRBV27; TRBD2 matches at 15 bases. CDR3 length: 15 residues. Germline-derived CDR1 and CDR2 are MNHEY and SMNVEV (reference sequence). V was clipped by 5 bases and J by 6 bases; unmatched bases: 5. CDR3 bases: TGTGCCAGCAGTCCCGGACTAGCGGGAGGGTTCGAGCAGTACTTC. This codes for CASSPGLAGGFEQYF.

The chain recombines TRBV19 with TRBJ1-2, with D uncertain. CDR3 length equals 15 residues. Trimming removed 0 bases from V and 6 bases from J, with 14 bases in between. Germline V gene lookup returns CDR1 LNHDA and CDR2 SQIVND (reference sequence). In DNA, the CDR3 is TGTGCCAGTAGTATAGATCCGGGCCCCGGGGATGGCTACACCTTC. The encoded protein is CASSIDPGPGDGYTF.

Written as DNA, the CDR3 is TGTGCCAGCAGAGTCCTCGGGGGCTACGAGCAGTACTTC. It encodes CASRVLGGYEQYF. The chain couples TRBV6-5 to TRBJ2-7, with D maybe TRBD2 (6 bases). V shed 6 bases and J shed 3 bases, with 12 bases lying between them. There are 13 residues in the CDR3. Germline CDR1 MNHEY, CDR2 SVGAGI.

The genes are TRBV2 and TRBJ1-5, with 11 bases fitting TRBD1. The CDR3 covers 12 residues. V gave up 6 bases and J gave up 10 bases; unmatched junction bases: 2. CDR1 is SNHLY and CDR2 is FYNNEI in the germline V gene. In nucleotides, the CDR3 is TGTGCCAGCAGCGGACAGGGGGCCCCCCAGCATTTT. Its translation: CASSGQGAPQHF.

The rearrangement joins TRBV13 to TRBJ1-2, with D maybe TRBD1 (6 bases). V lost 5 bases and J lost 4, with 14 bases in between. There are 14 residues in the CDR3. CDR1 PRHDT and CDR2 FYEKMQ come from the germline V gene (reference sequence). The CDR3 loop is CASSKQGLRYGYTF. The CDR3 coding sequence is TGTGCCAGCAGCAAACAGGGCCTCCGCTATGGCTACACCTTC.

This sequence joins TRBV2 and TRBJ2-3, with D perhaps TRBD2 (7 bases). Germline CDR1 SNHLY, CDR2 FYNNEI. V gave up 5 bases and J gave up 4 bases, with 13 bases separating them. This CDR3 comprises 14 residues. The CDR3 region has the DNA TGTGCCAGCAGTCGGGGGGCCGAGTCAGATACGCAGTATTTT. Protein product: CASSRGAESDTQYF.

This clone was seen a handful of times. The sample carries other DNA sequences with the same CDR3. The chain joins TRBV30 to TRBJ1-1; D call uncertain. The CDR3 is 13 amino acids. Germline V lookup: CDR1 GTSNPN, CDR2 SVGIG (reference sequence). V was cut by 0 bases and J by 0 bases, with 5 bases left in between. CDR3 amino acids: CAWSVLLNTEAFF. In nucleotides, the CDR3 is TGTGCCTGGAGTGTACTCCTGAACACTGAAGCTTTCTTT.